This is a list of T cell receptor beta chains from one sample in a study of CD8 T cells in ankylosing spondylitis. TCRdb itself ran the 5' RACE reads through MiXCR, one entry per CDR3 protein. The sample consists of a few hundred thousand distinct CDR3 sequences, about 20% of them appearing once. What was sequenced was blood, either unsorted or a sorted T cell fraction (not recorded which). The receptors here all came from a female donor with ankylosing spondylitis or in good health (not recorded which). Both conserved end residues are trimmed from each CDR3. Fields, in order: J gene, V gene, CDR3 protein.

j_gene: TRBJ2-7
v_gene: TRBV6-5
CDR3aa: ASSSLRDRGSEQY

j_gene: TRBJ1-2
v_gene: TRBV7-2
CDR3aa: ASSSRDRVYGYT

j_gene: TRBJ2-5
v_gene: TRBV12-3/TRBV12-4
CDR3aa: ASSSGQGGLGTQY

j_gene: TRBJ2-7
v_gene: TRBV19
CDR3aa: ASSPKTGTSHQY

j_gene: TRBJ1-5
v_gene: TRBV7-9
CDR3aa: ASSLDGQVDQPQH

j_gene: TRBJ2-7
v_gene: TRBV7-2
CDR3aa: ASSYRGGNYEQY

j_gene: TRBJ2-2
v_gene: TRBV20-1
CDR3aa: SVGREGTGELF

j_gene: TRBJ2-2
v_gene: TRBV6-1
CDR3aa: ASSEGRTGELF

j_gene: TRBJ2-4
v_gene: TRBV7-2
CDR3aa: ASSLEGNIQY

j_gene: TRBJ1-6
v_gene: TRBV20-1
CDR3aa: SADSGQGGSLLH

j_gene: TRBJ2-3
v_gene: TRBV10-3
CDR3aa: ATGVDTQY

j_gene: TRBJ2-3
v_gene: TRBV3-1
CDR3aa: ASNGGSTDTQY

j_gene: TRBJ1-1
v_gene: TRBV29-1
CDR3aa: SVEARAGDTEAF

j_gene: TRBJ2-5
v_gene: TRBV7-2
CDR3aa: ASSSYGLAGETQY

j_gene: TRBJ2-7
v_gene: TRBV27
CDR3aa: ASRLGGFGSYEQY

j_gene: TRBJ2-1
v_gene: TRBV4-3
CDR3aa: ASSYTGTSVGEQF

j_gene: TRBJ2-3
v_gene: TRBV10-3
CDR3aa: AIRPSSTDTQY

j_gene: TRBJ2-1
v_gene: TRBV5-1
CDR3aa: ASSPRAGDEQF

j_gene: TRBJ1-1
v_gene: TRBV29-1
CDR3aa: SVEVGRGVNTEAF

j_gene: TRBJ1-5
v_gene: TRBV5-1
CDR3aa: ASSFSSNQPQH

j_gene: TRBJ2-7
v_gene: TRBV6-2/TRBV6-3
CDR3aa: ASRPTGSHYEQY

j_gene: TRBJ2-7
v_gene: TRBV4-3
CDR3aa: ASSQDPGTHEQY